A selection of T cell receptor beta chains follows, all from one sample in a study of response to subunit inactivated influenza vaccine. TCRdb redid the calling of the RT-PCR reads with MiXCR, one entry per CDR3 protein. The sample yields approximately 480,000 distinct CDR3 sequences, over 9.5% seen once. The sample here was PBMCs from blood, taken 40 to 50 days after vaccination. The receptors were sampled from a man aged 50 to 60 who received an inactivated influenza vaccine. Both conserved end residues are part of each CDR3. The order of the fields is D gene, J gene, V gene, clone size, CDR3 DNA, CDR3 protein. A D gene is named only where the DNA matches it firmly. The listing skips clone size in some rows; elsewhere it reads once, few, many or a size class.

d_call: -
j_call: TRBJ2-6
v_call: TRBV20-1
clone_size: -
cdr3_nt: TGCAGTGCTAGAGATAGGACTGGGGCCAACGTCCTGACTTTC
cdr3_aa: CSARDRTGANVLTF

d_call: TRBD1
j_call: TRBJ2-5
v_call: TRBV5-1
clone_size: many
cdr3_nt: TGCGCCAGCAGCCCCGGGACAGCCTTCCAAGAGACCCAGTACTTC
cdr3_aa: CASSPGTAFQETQYF

d_call: -
j_call: TRBJ2-5
v_call: TRBV12-3/TRBV12-4
clone_size: few
cdr3_nt: TGTGCCAGCAGTTTGGGCCCCCAGAAGACCCAGTACTTC
cdr3_aa: CASSLGPQKTQYF

d_call: -
j_call: TRBJ2-7
v_call: TRBV6-1
clone_size: few
cdr3_nt: TGTGCCAGCAGCCCCTTGGCGCGTGAAGAGCAGTACTTC
cdr3_aa: CASSPLAREEQYF

d_call: TRBD1
j_call: TRBJ1-1
v_call: TRBV20-1
clone_size: many
cdr3_nt: TGCAGTGCTAGTTCAGGGGGCACTGAAGCTTTCTTT
cdr3_aa: CSASSGGTEAFF

d_call: -
j_call: TRBJ2-7
v_call: TRBV25-1
clone_size: few
cdr3_nt: TGTGCCAGCAGTGAAAGGACATCGATTAGGAGCTCCTACGAGCAGTACTTC
cdr3_aa: CASSERTSIRSSYEQYF

d_call: -
j_call: TRBJ1-6
v_call: TRBV7-9
clone_size: -
cdr3_nt: TGTGCCAGCAGCTTAGGTCAGGGGTGGGATTCACCCCTCCACTTT
cdr3_aa: CASSLGQGWDSPLHF

d_call: -
j_call: TRBJ1-2
v_call: TRBV10-3
clone_size: -
cdr3_nt: TGTGCCATCAGGGAAAGCGGGACGGACTATGGCTACACCTTC
cdr3_aa: CAIRESGTDYGYTF

d_call: -
j_call: TRBJ1-6
v_call: TRBV5-5
clone_size: -
cdr3_nt: TGTGCCAGCGCACCGGGGGGTTCTACGGAACCCCTCCACTTT
cdr3_aa: CASAPGGSTEPLHF

d_call: -
j_call: TRBJ2-2
v_call: TRBV10-3
clone_size: few
cdr3_nt: TGTGCCATCAGTGGTAGCGGAGCCGGGGAGCTGTTTTTT
cdr3_aa: CAISGSGAGELFF

d_call: -
j_call: TRBJ1-4
v_call: TRBV5-1
clone_size: few
cdr3_nt: TGCGCCAGCAGCCTCTGGAGTACAGGGCCGAACGAAAAACTGTTTTTT
cdr3_aa: CASSLWSTGPNEKLFF

d_call: -
j_call: TRBJ2-7
v_call: TRBV28
clone_size: many
cdr3_nt: TGTGCCAGCACCCGACAGGTGGGCTCCTACGAGCAGTACTTC
cdr3_aa: CASTRQVGSYEQYF

d_call: TRBD1
j_call: TRBJ2-1
v_call: TRBV20-1
clone_size: many
cdr3_nt: TGCAGCAGACAGGGCTCCTACAATGAGCAGTTCTTC
cdr3_aa: CSRQGSYNEQFF